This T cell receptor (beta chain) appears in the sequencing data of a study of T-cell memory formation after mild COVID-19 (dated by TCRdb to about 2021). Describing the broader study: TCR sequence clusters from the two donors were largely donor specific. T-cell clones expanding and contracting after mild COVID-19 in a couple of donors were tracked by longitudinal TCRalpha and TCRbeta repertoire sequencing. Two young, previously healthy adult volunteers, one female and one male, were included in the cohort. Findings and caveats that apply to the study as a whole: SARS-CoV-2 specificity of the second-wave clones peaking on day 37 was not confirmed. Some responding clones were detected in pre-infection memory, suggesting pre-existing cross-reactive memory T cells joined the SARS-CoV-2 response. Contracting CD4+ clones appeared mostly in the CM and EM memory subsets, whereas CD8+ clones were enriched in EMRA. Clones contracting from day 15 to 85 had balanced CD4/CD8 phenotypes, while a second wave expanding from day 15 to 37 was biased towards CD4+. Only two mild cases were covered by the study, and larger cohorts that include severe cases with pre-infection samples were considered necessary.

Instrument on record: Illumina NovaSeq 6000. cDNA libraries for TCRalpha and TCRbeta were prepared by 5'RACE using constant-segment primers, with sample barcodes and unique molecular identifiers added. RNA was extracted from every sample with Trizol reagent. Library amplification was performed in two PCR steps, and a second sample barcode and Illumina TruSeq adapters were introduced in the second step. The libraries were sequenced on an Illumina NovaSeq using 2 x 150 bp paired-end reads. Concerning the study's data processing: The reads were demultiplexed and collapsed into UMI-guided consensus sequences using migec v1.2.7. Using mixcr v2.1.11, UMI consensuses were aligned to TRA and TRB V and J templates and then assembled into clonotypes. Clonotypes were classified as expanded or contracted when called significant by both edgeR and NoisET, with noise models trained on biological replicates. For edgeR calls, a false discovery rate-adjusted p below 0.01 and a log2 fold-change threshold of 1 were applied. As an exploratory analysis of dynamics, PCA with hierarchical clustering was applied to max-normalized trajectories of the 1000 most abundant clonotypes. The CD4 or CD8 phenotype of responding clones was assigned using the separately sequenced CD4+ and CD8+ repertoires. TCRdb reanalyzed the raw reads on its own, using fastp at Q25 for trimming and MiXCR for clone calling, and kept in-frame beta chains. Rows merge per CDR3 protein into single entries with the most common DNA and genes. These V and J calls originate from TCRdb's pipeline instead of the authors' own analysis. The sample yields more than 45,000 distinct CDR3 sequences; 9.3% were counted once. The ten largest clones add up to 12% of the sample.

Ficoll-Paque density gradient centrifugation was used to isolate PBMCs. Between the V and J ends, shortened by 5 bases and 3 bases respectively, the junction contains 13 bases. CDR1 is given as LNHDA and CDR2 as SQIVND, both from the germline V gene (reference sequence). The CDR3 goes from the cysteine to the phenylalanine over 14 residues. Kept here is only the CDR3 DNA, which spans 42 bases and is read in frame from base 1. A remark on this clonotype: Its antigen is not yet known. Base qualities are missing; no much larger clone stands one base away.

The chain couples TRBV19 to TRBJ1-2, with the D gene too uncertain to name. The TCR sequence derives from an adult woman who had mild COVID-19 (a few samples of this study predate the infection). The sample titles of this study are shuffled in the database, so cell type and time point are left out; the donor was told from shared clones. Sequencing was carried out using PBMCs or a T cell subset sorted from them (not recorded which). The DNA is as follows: TGTGCCAGTAGTCCTGGGCCTCGGGACTATGGCTACACCTTC. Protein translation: CASSPGPRDYGYTF. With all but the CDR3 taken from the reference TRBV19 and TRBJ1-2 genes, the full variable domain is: DGGITQSPKYLFRKEGQNVTLSCEQNLNHDAMYWYRQDPGQGLRLIYYSQIVNDFQKGDIAEGYSVSREKKESFPLTVTSAQKNPTAFYLCASSPGPRDYGYTFGSGTRLTVV.